The source of this T cell receptor beta chain is a study of cytomegalovirus exposure and HLA in healthy donors. Study as a whole: Prior work identified around 120 million unique TCR beta sequences in some 200 million T cells.

Study findings and constraints: As a later analysis showed, several of the most significant clusters appeared to be linked to common viral pathogens. Later analysis demonstrated an association between a missense DCLRE1C variant and TCR beta V- and J-gene trimming.

The PCR contained 60 Vbeta and 13 Jbeta primers. Profiled with immunoSEQ multiplex PCR; TCRdb holds only in-frame clones, not every one. This sample carries 85,000 to 90,000 clones, 67% of them seen once, and the ten largest clones take roughly 2%. After removal of 4 bases from V and 6 bases from J, the junction contained 8 bases not matched to a gene. CDR3 size: 15 residues. The germline gives CDR1 SGDLS, CDR2 YYNGEE. Turning to this clone: Its target is unknown.

Sample: PBMCs. The V call is TRBV9, the J call TRBJ1-4, with 8 bases matching TRBD1. This clonotype was obtained from a man aged 25-40 years in good health and CMV-seronegative. CDR3 bases: TGTGCCAGCAGCCCCCCGGGACAGGTCCATGAAAAACTGTTTTTT. Protein product: CASSPPGQVHEKLFF.